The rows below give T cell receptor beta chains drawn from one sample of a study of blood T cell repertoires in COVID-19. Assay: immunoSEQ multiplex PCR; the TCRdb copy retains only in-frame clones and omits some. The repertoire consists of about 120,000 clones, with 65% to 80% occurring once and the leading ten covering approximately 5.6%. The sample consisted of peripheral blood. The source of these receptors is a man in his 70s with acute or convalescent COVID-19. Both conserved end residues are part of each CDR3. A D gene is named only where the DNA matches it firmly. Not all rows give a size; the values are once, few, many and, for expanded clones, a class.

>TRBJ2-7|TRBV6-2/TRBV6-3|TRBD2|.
TGTGCCAGCAGTTTCGGACTAGCGGGAGGGTCCTACGAGCAGTACTTC
CASSFGLAGGSYEQYF
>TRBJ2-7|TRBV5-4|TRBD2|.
TGTGCCAGCAGCCAAGGTGGACTAGCGGGGGGCTACGAGCAGTACTTC
CASSQGGLAGGYEQYF
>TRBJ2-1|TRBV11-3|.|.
TGTGCCAGCAGCTACGGGGGAAGCTCCTACAATGAGCAGTTCTTC
CASSYGGSSYNEQFF
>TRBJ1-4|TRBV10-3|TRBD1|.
TGTGCATCCCGGGGAGACAGGGGCGATGAAAAACTGTTTTTT
CASRGDRGDEKLFF
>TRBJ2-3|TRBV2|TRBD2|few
TGTGCCAGCAGTGACCGGGGACTAGCGGGGGGGATAGATACGCAGTATTTT
CASSDRGLAGGIDTQYF
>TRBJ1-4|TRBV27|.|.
TGTGCCAGCAGTTCGGCAGGGGTCGGGGAAAAACTGTTTTTT
CASSSAGVGEKLFF
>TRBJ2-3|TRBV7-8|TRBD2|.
TGTGCCAGCATCATTTCCCCCCAGCGGGGGATTACGCAGTATTTT
CASIISPQRGITQYF
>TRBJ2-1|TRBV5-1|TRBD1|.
TGCGCCAGCAGCTCGTCCGGGACAGCTACCTACAATGAGCAGTTCTTC
CASSSSGTATYNEQFF
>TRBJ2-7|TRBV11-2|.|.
TGTGCCAGCAGCTTAGAGGGCAGGGTGGCCTACGAGCAGTACTTC
CASSLEGRVAYEQYF
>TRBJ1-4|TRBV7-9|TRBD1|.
TGTGCCAGCAGCTTAGCGTTCCCCGGACAGGGAGATGAAAAACTGTTTTTT
CASSLAFPGQGDEKLFF
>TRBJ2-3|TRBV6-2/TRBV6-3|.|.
TGTGCCAGCAGTTCCGGGACTCTAAAAAACACAGATACGCAGTATTTT
CASSSGTLKNTDTQYF
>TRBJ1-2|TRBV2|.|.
TGTGCCAGCAGTGAAGACGGGAACCCACTCTACTATGGCTACACCTTC
CASSEDGNPLYYGYTF
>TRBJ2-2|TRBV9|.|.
TGTGCCAGCAGCTCGGTGGGACAGAACACCGGGGAGCTGTTTTTT
CASSSVGQNTGELFF
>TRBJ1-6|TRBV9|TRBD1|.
TGTGCCAGCAGCGCAGAAAGAGGGGACAGCTCCTATAATTCACCCCTCCACTTT
CASSAERGDSSYNSPLHF
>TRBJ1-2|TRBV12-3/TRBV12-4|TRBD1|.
TGTGCCAGCAGCCGACAGGGGGCAAGCTACACCTTC
CASSRQGASYTF
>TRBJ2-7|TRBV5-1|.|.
TGCGCCAGCAGCTTCTCGGGGTGGGGAAGCTCCTACGAGCAGTACTTC
CASSFSGWGSSYEQYF
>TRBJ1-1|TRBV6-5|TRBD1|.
TGTGCCAGCAGAACGCCAGGACAGGAGAACACTGAAGCTTTCTTT
CASRTPGQENTEAFF
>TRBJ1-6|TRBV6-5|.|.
TGTGCCAGCAGTTACCAAAGAGCCCGGCGGGGTTCATCCCTCCACTTT
CASSYQRARRGSSLHF
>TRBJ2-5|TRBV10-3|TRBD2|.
TGTGCCATCAGTGAGTCGGGGGGGATTGGGGAGACCCAGTACTTC
CAISESGGIGETQYF
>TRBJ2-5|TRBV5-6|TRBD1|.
TGTGCCAGCAGCTCCTTGACTTTACCGGGACAGGGGATCCAAGAGACCCAGTACTTC
CASSSLTLPGQGIQETQYF